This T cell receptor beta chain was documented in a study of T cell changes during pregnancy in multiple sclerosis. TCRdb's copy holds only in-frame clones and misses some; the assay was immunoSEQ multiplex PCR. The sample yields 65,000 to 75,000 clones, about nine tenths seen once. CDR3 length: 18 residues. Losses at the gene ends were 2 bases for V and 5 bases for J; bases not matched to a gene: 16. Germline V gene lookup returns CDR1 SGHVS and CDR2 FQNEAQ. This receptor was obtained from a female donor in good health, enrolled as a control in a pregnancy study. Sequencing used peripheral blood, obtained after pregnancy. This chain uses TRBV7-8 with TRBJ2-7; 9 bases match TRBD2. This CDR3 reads CASSLRVSGGRATHEQYF. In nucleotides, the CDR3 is TGTGCCAGCAGCTTACGGGTGAGCGGCGGGAGGGCGACCCACGAGCAGTACTTC.